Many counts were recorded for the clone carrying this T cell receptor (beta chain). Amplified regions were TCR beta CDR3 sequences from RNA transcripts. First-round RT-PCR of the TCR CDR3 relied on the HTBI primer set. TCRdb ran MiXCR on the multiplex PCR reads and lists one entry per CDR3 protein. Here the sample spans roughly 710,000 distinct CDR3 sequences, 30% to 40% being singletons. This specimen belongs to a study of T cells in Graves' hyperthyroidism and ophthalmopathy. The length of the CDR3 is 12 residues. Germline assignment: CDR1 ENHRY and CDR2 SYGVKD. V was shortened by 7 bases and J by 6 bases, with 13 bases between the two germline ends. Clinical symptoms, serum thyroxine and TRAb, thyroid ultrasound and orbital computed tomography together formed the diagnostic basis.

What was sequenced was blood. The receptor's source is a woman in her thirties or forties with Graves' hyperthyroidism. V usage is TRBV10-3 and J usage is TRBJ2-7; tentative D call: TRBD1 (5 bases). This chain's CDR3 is CAIKGISGEQYF. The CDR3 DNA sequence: TGTGCCATCAAGGGGATCTCGGGCGAGCAGTACTTC.